A single TCR beta chain is shown here with its context. This clonotype is categorized as large (0.1 to 1%). Its antigen has not been determined. Per-base quality was not reported, and no clone a single base away is much larger than it. The sample is drawn from a study of precursors of human CD4 cytotoxic T cells (dated by TCRdb to 2016 to 2019). With respect to the entire study: The bulk TCR-seq analysis covered CD4+ memory subsets from 13 to 15 donors in total. Sequences for both the TCRalpha and TCRbeta chains came out of the TCR-seq analysis of more than 13 donors (table S7).

Paper-wide results and their limitations: A bigger share of IL-7Rhigh TEMRA clonotypes consisted of expanded effector clonotypes than was the case for TEM or TCM clonotypes. Only about 95% of the 14 donors were included in some of the bulk TCR-seq comparisons, which suggests that not every subset was available for every donor. The authors noted that a human observational design cannot definitively establish the direction of differentiation between precursor and effector cells. Compared with the TCM and TEM subsets, the IL-7Rhigh and IL-7R- TEMRA subsets had more restricted TCR repertoires, marked by lower diversity and more expanded clonotypes.

To test for a precursor-effector relationship among CD4 cytotoxic T cells, four sorted CD4+ memory subsets (TCM, TEM, IL-7Rhigh TEMRA, IL-7R- TEMRA) underwent bulk UMI-based TCR sequencing. Cells were obtained from peripheral blood mononuclear cells isolated from human blood. The germline V gene specifies MNHNS as CDR1 and SASEGT as CDR2. The V end loses 8 bases and the J end loses 4 bases, and a stretch of 11 bases separates them. Spanning cysteine to phenylalanine, the CDR3 consists of 12 amino acids. The entry retains the CDR3 DNA only, 36 bases that are in frame from base 1. This sample was sequenced with an Illumina MiSeq. On the study's bioinformatics: The Shannon-Wiener index, computed in VDJtools, was used to measure repertoire diversity. A TCRbeta clonotype counted as expanded if its clonotype frequency was 3 or higher. TCRdb cleaned the public reads at Q25 with fastp, built clones with MiXCR and kept in-frame beta chains. Under each unique CDR3 protein, matching rows form one entry showing the most common genes and DNA. TCRdb assigned the V and J calls; the authors' analysis was not used. This sample holds more than 200 distinct CDR3 sequences; over 25% were observed only once. The leading ten clones occupy 50% to 55% of the sample.

The specimen sequenced was memory CD4+ T cells from blood (PBMCs). The chain is encoded by TRBV6-1 joined to TRBJ1-2; the D gene cannot be named for sure. This TCR was recovered from a human donor in good health. The DNA reads TGTGCCAGCGTACAGACGCTCTATGGCTACACCTTC. This codes for CASVQTLYGYTF.